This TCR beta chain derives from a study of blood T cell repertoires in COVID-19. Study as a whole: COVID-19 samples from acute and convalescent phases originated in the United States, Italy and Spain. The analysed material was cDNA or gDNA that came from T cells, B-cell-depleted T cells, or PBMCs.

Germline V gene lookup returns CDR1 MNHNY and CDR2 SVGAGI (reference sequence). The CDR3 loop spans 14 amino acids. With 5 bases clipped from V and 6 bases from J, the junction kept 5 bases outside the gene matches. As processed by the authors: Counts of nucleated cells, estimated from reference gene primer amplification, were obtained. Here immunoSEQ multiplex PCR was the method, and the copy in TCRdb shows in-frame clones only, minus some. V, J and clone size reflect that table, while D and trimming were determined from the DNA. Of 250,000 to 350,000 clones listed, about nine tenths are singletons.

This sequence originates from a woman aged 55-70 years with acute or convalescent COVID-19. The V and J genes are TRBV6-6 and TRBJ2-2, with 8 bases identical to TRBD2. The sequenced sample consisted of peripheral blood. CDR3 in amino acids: CASSAGGAPGELFF. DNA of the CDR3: TGTGCCAGCAGTGCCGGGGGGGCCCCCGGGGAGCTGTTTTTT.